A single sample is the source of the 27 T cell receptor beta chains below, sequenced in a study of shared clonotypes between healthy human individuals. Generated by immunoSEQ multiplex PCR, the TCRdb table keeps only in-frame clones and is missing some. Here the sample spans 550,000 to 700,000 clones, around three quarters being singletons. Source material: memory CD4+ T cells sorted from blood. Documented subset: CD45RA-negative fraction. The receptors here all came from a woman aged 25-40 years in good health.

J is TRBJ2-5 and V is TRBV2; D might be TRBD1 (6 bases). Germline CDR1 and CDR2: SNHLY and FYNNEI. V was cut by 3 bases and J by 5 bases, with 10 bases left in between. The CDR3 length is 13 residues. CDR3 sequence: CASSDWGLETQYF. CDR3 bases: TGTGCCAGCAGTGATTGGGGGCTGGAGACCCAGTACTTC.

The chain uses TRBV28 and TRBJ2-7; TRBD2 matches 7 bases. CDR1 is MDHEN and CDR2 is SYDVKM in the germline V gene. V was clipped by 11 bases and J by 4 bases; unmatched bases: 11. The CDR3 loop spans 13 amino acids. CDR3 loop: CAVIKSGDYEQYF. The CDR3 DNA follows: TGTGCCGTCATAAAGAGCGGGGATTACGAGCAGTACTTC.

The chain carries TRBV30 and TRBJ2-7; 7 nucleotides line up with TRBD1. Germline V gene lookup returns CDR1 GTSNPN and CDR2 SVGIG (reference sequence). This CDR3 has 13 residues. The ends lost 3 bases at V and 6 bases at J; junction bases unmatched: 8. DNA for the CDR3: TGTGCCTGGAGCGTTGACAGGGTGGGCGAGCAGTACTTC. As protein: CAWSVDRVGEQYF.

This sequence joins TRBV19 and TRBJ2-2; D may correspond to TRBD1 or TRBD2 (6 bases each). V lost 3 bases, J lost 1 base, and 9 bases lay in between. The CDR3 runs to 15 residues. CDR1 and CDR2 from the germline V gene are LNHDA and SQIVND (reference sequence). The CDR3 nucleotides read TGTGCCAGTAGTATCGAGGGGGGGAACACCGGGGAGCTGTTTTTT. It specifies CASSIEGGNTGELFF.

The rearrangement uses TRBV15 and TRBJ2-1; 7 bases map to TRBD2. Germline lookup yields CDR1 LNHNV and CDR2 YYDKDF (reference sequence). The CDR3 consists of 15 residues. Unmatched junction bases numbered 4, after V lost 0 bases and J lost 5 bases. In DNA, the CDR3 is TGTGCCACCAGCAGAGATCGGCTAGCGGACAATGAGCAGTTCTTC. This encodes CATSRDRLADNEQFF. The full variable domain, its missing parts supplied by reference TRBV15 and TRBJ2-1, is DAMVIQNPRYQVTQFGKPVTLSCSQTLNHNVMYWYQQKSSQAPKLLFHYYDKDFNNEADTPDNFQSRRPNTSFCFLDIRSPGLGDTAMYLCATSRDRLADNEQFFGPGTRLTVL.

Concerning this clone itself: Other DNA variants within this sample encode the same CDR3. This chain joins TRBV18 and TRBJ2-5; 9 bases fit TRBD1. There are 13 residues in the CDR3. The J segment lost 5 bases and the V segment lost 4 bases, leaving 2 bases of the junction unmatched. The germline CDR1 and CDR2 sequences are KGHSH and LQKENI. The CDR3, as DNA: TGTGCCAGCTCACGGGACAGGGAGGAGACCCAGTACTTC. It codes for CASSRDREETQYF.

The V call is TRBV28, the J call TRBJ2-3; perhaps D is TRBD1 or TRBD2 (5 bases each). This CDR3 is built from 15 residues. Trimming cost V 3 bases and J 5 bases, with 15 bases left between them. Germline V lookup: CDR1 MDHEN, CDR2 SYDVKM. The chain's CDR3 is CASSFWTGARDTQYF. CDR3 DNA sequence: TGTGCCAGCAGTTTTTGGACTGGGGCCCGAGATACGCAGTATTTT.

This clone was found a few times. The rearrangement links TRBV11-2 to TRBJ2-7, with a weak D call TRBD1 (7 bases). Germline V gene sequence: CDR1 SGHAT, CDR2 FQNNGV. The CDR3 length is 14 residues. V dropped 2 bases and J dropped 3 bases, with 11 bases sitting between them. The CDR3: CASSLSQGGYEQYF. CDR3 DNA sequence: TGTGCCAGCAGCTTAAGCCAGGGGGGCTACGAGCAGTACTTC.

This clone was seen once. V gene TRBV5-4 combines with J gene TRBJ2-2; D is undetermined. The V and J ends lost 2 bases and 4 bases respectively, with 6 bases between them. The V gene's germline CDR1 is SGHNT and CDR2 YYREEE (reference sequence). This CDR3 is built from 13 residues. The CDR3 DNA sequence: TGTGCCAGCAGCTTCGAAGGCACCGGGGAGCTGTTTTTT. This translates into CASSFEGTGELFF.

For this clone: A read error is possible here, since a much larger clone lies one base away. In the same sample, other DNA sequences code for this CDR3. The V and J genes are TRBV10-3 and TRBJ1-1; D might be TRBD1 (6 bases). This CDR3 has 13 residues. V lost 0 bases and J 5 bases, leaving 7 bases between the germline ends. Germline V gene lookup returns CDR1 ENHRY and CDR2 SYGVKD. CDR3 in DNA: TGTGCCATCAGTGAGTCACAGGGAACTGAAGCTTTCTTT. Protein product: CAISESQGTEAFF.

The V and J genes are TRBV25-1 and TRBJ1-1; D call uncertain. Germline CDR1 and CDR2: MGHDK and SYGVNS. The CDR3 totals 15 residues. The V end was cut by 3 bases, the J end by 1 base, with 12 bases between. The CDR3 spells CASSEYSEKNTEAFF. The DNA for the CDR3 is TGTGCCAGCAGTGAGTATTCGGAAAAGAACACTGAAGCTTTCTTT.

The V and J genes are TRBV4-1 and TRBJ2-3; maybe TRBD1 (5 bases). Germline CDR1 and CDR2: MGHRA and YSYEKL. This CDR3 has 15 residues. The V end lost 0 bases, the J end lost 6 bases, and 13 bases lay between the germline ends. CDR3 DNA: TGCGCCAGCAGCCAAGACGGGCAGGGAATGGATACGCAGTATTTT. Translating it yields CASSQDGQGMDTQYF.

This rearrangement joins TRBV7-2 to TRBJ2-7; maybe TRBD2 (5 bases). V gave up 1 base and J gave up 0 bases, with 10 bases separating them. CDR1 is SGHTA, CDR2 FQGNSA, per germline. The CDR3 runs to 15 residues. CDR3 DNA: TGTGCCAGCAGCTTAGGGCTAGGGAGCTCCTACGAGCAGTACTTC. The encoded protein is CASSLGLGSSYEQYF.

V gene TRBV6-1 combines with J gene TRBJ2-3; 7 bases align to TRBD2. Germline V gene sequence: CDR1 MNHNS, CDR2 SASEGT. This CDR3 contains 15 residues. V shed 4 bases and J 4 bases; nucleotides not matched to a gene: 8. As DNA, the CDR3 is TGTGCCAGCAGTGTTGGTATAGGGAGGGCAGATACGCAGTATTTT. It is translated as CASSVGIGRADTQYF.

For the CDR3, the DNA is TGCGCCAGCAGCCACGACTATCCGGGGTCTGGAAACACCATATATTTT. Its protein product is CASSHDYPGSGNTIYF. V usage is TRBV5-1 and J usage is TRBJ1-3; D gene unclear. Germline assignment: CDR1 SGHRS and CDR2 YFSETQ. The V end lost 4 bases, the J end lost 1 base, and 15 bases lay between the germline ends. The CDR3 covers 16 residues.

This clone appeared a few times. The chain couples TRBV5-5 to TRBJ2-5; D gene ambiguous. Trimming cost V 5 bases and J 5 bases, with 16 bases left between them. Germline lookup yields CDR1 SGHKS and CDR2 YYEKEE (reference sequence). The CDR3 is made up of 14 amino acids. CDR3 sequence: CASSRTWTGETQYF. In DNA form, the CDR3 reads TGTGCCAGCAGTCGGACCTGGACCGGGGAGACCCAGTACTTC.

The gene calls are TRBV7-8 and TRBJ2-5; 8 bases align to TRBD1. Unmatched junction bases numbered 7, after V lost 5 bases and J lost 2 bases. The germline CDR1 and CDR2 sequences are SGHVS and FQNEAQ. The CDR3 runs 15 residues. CDR3 DNA: TGTGCCAGCAGCCCCCGGACAGGGCTACAAGAGACCCAGTACTTC. Its protein product is CASSPRTGLQETQYF.

This chain uses TRBV30 with TRBJ2-7; D is tentatively TRBD1 or TRBD2 (5 bases each). Germline V gene data show CDR1 as GTSNPN and CDR2 as SVGIG (reference sequence). This CDR3 is built from 12 residues. V lost 4 bases and J lost 2, with 9 bases in between. CDR3 protein: CAWTRDPYEQYF. CDR3 DNA sequence: TGTGCCTGGACCCGGGACCCCTACGAGCAGTACTTC.

The chain uses TRBV7-3 and TRBJ2-3; no definite D call. The germline gives CDR1 SGHTA, CDR2 FQGTGA. This CDR3 has 15 residues. Trimming pared 0 bases from V and 11 bases from J, leaving 18 bases between. CDR3 sequence: CASSLTHSPTEKQYF. The CDR3, as DNA: TGTGCCAGCAGCTTAACCCACAGTCCAACGGAGAAGCAGTATTTT.

The rearrangement joins TRBV5-1 to TRBJ1-3; D is unclear. This CDR3 has 14 amino acids. Germline loops: CDR1 SGHRS, CDR2 YFSETQ. V gave up 3 bases and J gave up 1 base, with 8 bases separating them. CDR3 region: CASSYEWSGNTIYF. CDR3 nucleotides: TGCGCCAGCAGCTACGAATGGTCTGGAAACACCATATATTTT.

This chain joins TRBV28 and TRBJ1-3; D ambiguous. CDR3 size: 12 residues. In germline, CDR1 is MDHEN, CDR2 SYDVKM. Trimming left V 7 bases short and J 3 bases short, with 7 bases between. CDR3 in DNA: TGTGCCAGCAAGGCGTTTGGAAACACCATATATTTT. Amino acid sequence: CASKAFGNTIYF.

V is TRBV2 and J is TRBJ1-5; weak D call: TRBD1 (5 bases). The V gene lost 6 bases and the J gene lost 3 bases, with 15 bases spanning the gap. Per germline, CDR1 SNHLY and CDR2 FYNNEI. The CDR3 is 15 residues long. The CDR3 loop is CASRIMGGNNQPQHF. In nucleotides, the CDR3 is TGTGCCAGCAGAATAATGGGGGGGAACAATCAGCCCCAGCATTTT.

The chain is built from TRBV6-6 and TRBJ1-5; D may be TRBD1 (5 bases). The CDR3 has 16 amino acids. The V gene's germline CDR1 is MNHNY and CDR2 SVGAGI (reference sequence). Deletions cut 6 bases from V and 5 bases from J, with 20 bases between. CDR3 sequence: CASSPPAGSDHQPQHF. The CDR3 coding sequence is TGTGCCAGCAGCCCGCCGGCAGGGTCCGATCATCAGCCCCAGCATTTT.

V gene TRBV6-5 combines with J gene TRBJ1-1, with D unresolved. This CDR3 region has 11 residues. CDR1 MNHEY and CDR2 SVGAGI come from the germline V gene. V lost 5 bases, J lost 8 bases, and 9 bases lay in between. The CDR3 DNA sequence: TGTGCCAGCAGTGAAGTTAGAGAAGCTTTCTTT. It translates to CASSEVREAFF.

This rearrangement joins TRBV28 to TRBJ1-5; D possibly corresponds to TRBD1 (5 bases). Germline V gene sequence: CDR1 MDHEN, CDR2 SYDVKM. Trimming stripped 4 bases from V and 2 bases from J, with 9 bases between. This CDR3 contains 14 residues. The chain's CDR3 is CASSSGAGNQPQHF. The CDR3 coding sequence is TGTGCCAGCAGTTCCGGGGCAGGCAATCAGCCCCAGCATTTT.

J is TRBJ2-1 and V is TRBV4-1, with 8 bases aligning to TRBD2. V dropped 4 bases and J dropped 5; count of bases not matched to a gene: 19. Germline loops: CDR1 MGHRA, CDR2 YSYEKL. CDR3 length: 19 amino acids. In nucleotides, the CDR3 is TGCGCCAGCAGCCTTCCCCGGGGCGAGCGGGGGCTGGGGGACAATGAGCAGTTCTTC. Translating it yields CASSLPRGERGLGDNEQFF.

As for this clone: This sample also contains other DNA sequences that code for the same CDR3. The V and J genes are TRBV5-1 and TRBJ1-3, with D perhaps matching TRBD1 (5 bases). The V end was cut by 4 bases, the J end by 4 bases, with 12 bases between. The CDR3 totals 14 residues. The germline CDR1 and CDR2 sequences are SGHRS and YFSETQ. CDR3 amino acids: CASSAGTDGNTIYF. CDR3 nucleotides: TGCGCCAGCAGCGCGGGGACGGACGGAAACACCATATATTTT.